Sequencing of this T cell receptor (beta chain) was carried out in a study of T-cell memory formation after mild COVID-19. Study-wide context: Among the donors, TCR clusters were largely specific to each donor.

CDR3 length: 15 residues. CDR1 and CDR2 (germline): SGHTA, FQGNSA. Deletions cut 7 bases from V and 2 bases from J, with 16 bases between. TCRdb redid the calling of the 5' RACE reads with MiXCR, one entry per CDR3 protein. Altogether 55,000 to 70,000 distinct CDR3 sequences are present, 25% to 35% being singletons, with the ten largest covering approximately 39%. This clonotype was found a few times. The target antigen is unknown. Study conclusions and caveats: Prior to infection, memory already included some responding clones, suggesting cross-reactive memory joined. Whereas later expanders leaned CD4+, clones contracting day 15 to 85 showed a balanced CD4/CD8 makeup. Second-wave clones that peaked on day 37 lacked confirmed SARS-CoV-2 specificity.

This chain connects TRBV7-2 to TRBJ2-3; D might be TRBD2 (7 bases). The sequence derives from a young man who had mild COVID-19 (a few samples of this study predate the infection). Cell type and time point are not known. The source material was PBMCs or a T cell subset sorted from them (not recorded which). The CDR3 loop reads CASNPRGGNTDTQYF. Written as DNA, the CDR3 is TGTGCCAGCAACCCGAGGGGGGGAAACACAGATACGCAGTATTTT.